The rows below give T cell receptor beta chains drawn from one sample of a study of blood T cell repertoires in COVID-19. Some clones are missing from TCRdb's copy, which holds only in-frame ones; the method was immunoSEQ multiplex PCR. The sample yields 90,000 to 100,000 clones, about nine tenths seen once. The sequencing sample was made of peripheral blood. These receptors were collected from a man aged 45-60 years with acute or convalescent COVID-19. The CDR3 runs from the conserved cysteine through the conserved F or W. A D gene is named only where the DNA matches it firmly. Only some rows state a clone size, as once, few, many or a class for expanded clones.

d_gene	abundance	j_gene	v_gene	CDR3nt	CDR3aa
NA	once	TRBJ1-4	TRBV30	TGTGCCTGGGAACAGGGAGACGAAAAACTGTTTTTT	CAWEQGDEKLFF
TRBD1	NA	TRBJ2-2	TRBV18	TGTGCCAGCTCGTATGGACAGGGTACCGGGGAGCTGTTTTTT	CASSYGQGTGELFF
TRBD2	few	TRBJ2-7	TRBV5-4	TGTGCCAGCAGCGAGACTAGCGGAGGGCCCTCCTACGAGCAGTACTTC	CASSETSGGPSYEQYF
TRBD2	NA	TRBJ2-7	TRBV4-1	TGCGCCAGCAGCCAAGAATGGCTAGCGGGGATCAGGGAGCAGTACTTC	CASSQEWLAGIREQYF
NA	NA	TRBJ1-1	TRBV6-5	TGTGCCAGCAGTTTGGGACACCAAGCTGGGGCTTTCTTT	CASSLGHQAGAFF
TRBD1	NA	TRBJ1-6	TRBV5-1	TGCGCCAGCAGCTTGACAGGGGTTCTCAATTCACCCCTCCACTTT	CASSLTGVLNSPLHF
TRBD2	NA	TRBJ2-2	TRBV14	TGTGCCAGCAGCTCCCGGGACTACACGAACACCGGGGAGCTGTTTTTT	CASSSRDYTNTGELFF
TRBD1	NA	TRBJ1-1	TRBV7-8	TGTGCCAGCAGCTCCCGACAGGGGTTGGGCACTGAAGCTTTCTTT	CASSSRQGLGTEAFF
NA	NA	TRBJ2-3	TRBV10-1	TGCGCCAGCAGTGAGTTGGGAGCGCAGTATTTT	CASSELGAQYF
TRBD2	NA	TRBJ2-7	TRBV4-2	TGTGCCAGCAGCCAAGATGAGTTGGGACTACACTACGAGCAGTACTTC	CASSQDELGLHYEQYF
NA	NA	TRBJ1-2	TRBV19	TGTGCCAGTAGTACCCCCCAGAATGGCTACACCTTC	CASSTPQNGYTF
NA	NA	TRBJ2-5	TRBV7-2	TGTGCCAGCAGCTTAGTTGTGGAGAGGGAGACCCAGTACTTC	CASSLVVERETQYF
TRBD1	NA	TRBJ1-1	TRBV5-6	TGTGCCAGCAGCTTGCGGGGCCTTGGACAGGGGACTGAAGCTTTCTTT	CASSLRGLGQGTEAFF
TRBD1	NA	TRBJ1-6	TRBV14	TGTGCCAGCAGCCCAAGGCAGGGGGTAAATTCACCCCTCCACTTT	CASSPRQGVNSPLHF
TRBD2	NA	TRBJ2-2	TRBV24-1	TGTGCCACCAGTGGCCCGGGACTAGCCCGGACCGGGGAGCTGTTTTTT	CATSGPGLARTGELFF
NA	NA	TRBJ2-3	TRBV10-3	TGTGCCATCACGACAGAAATCACAGATACGCAGTATTTT	CAITTEITDTQYF
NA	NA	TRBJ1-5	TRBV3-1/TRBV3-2	TGTGCCAGCAGCCAAGGATTAGGAGGCAATCAGCCCCAGCATTTT	CASSQGLGGNQPQHF
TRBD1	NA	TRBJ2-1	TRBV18	TGTGCCAGCTCACCGAGACAGGGTGATGAGCAGTTCTTC	CASSPRQGDEQFF
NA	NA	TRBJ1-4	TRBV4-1	TGCGCCAGCAGCCAAGATCGATTCGATCTCGGGGAAGGGGAAAAACTGTTTTTT	CASSQDRFDLGEGEKLFF
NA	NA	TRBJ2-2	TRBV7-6	TGTGCCAGCAGCTTAGCGGGCCAGATGAACACCGGGGAGCTGTTTTTT	CASSLAGQMNTGELFF
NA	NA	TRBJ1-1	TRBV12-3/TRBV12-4	TGTGCCAGCAGCAAAACCCGGACTGAAGCTTTCTTT	CASSKTRTEAFF
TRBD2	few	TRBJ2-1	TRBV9	TGTGCCAGCAGCGTTAATCCTAGCGGCGACTCCTACAATGAGCAGTTCTTC	CASSVNPSGDSYNEQFF
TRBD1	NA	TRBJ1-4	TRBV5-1	TGCGCCAGCAGCATTGAAACAGGGGGAAAACTGTTTTTT	CASSIETGGKLFF
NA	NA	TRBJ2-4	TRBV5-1	TGCGCCAGCGGTCCGACTGGTAACCAAAACATTCAGTACTTC	CASGPTGNQNIQYF
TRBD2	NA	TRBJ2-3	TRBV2	TGTGCCAGCAGTGATCCTAGCGGTTCCACAGATACGCAGTATTTT	CASSDPSGSTDTQYF